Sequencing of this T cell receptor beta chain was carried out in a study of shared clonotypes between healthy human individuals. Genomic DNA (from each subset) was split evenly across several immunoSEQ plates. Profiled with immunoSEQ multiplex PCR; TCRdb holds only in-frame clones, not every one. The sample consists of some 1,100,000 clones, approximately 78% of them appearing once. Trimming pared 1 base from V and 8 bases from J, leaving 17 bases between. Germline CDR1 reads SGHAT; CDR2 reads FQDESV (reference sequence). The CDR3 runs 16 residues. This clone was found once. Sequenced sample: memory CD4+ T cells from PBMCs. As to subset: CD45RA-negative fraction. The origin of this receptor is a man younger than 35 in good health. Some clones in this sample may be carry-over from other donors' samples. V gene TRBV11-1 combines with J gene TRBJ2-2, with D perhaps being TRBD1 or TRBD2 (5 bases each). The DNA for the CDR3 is TGTGCCAGCAGCTTAGGAGGCGGGTGGGACCTTGGGGAGCTGTTTTTT. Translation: CASSLGGGWDLGELFF. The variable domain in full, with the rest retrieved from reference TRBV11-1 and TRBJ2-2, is EAEVAQSPRYKITEKSQAVAFWCDPISGHATLYWYRQILGQGPELLVQFQDESVVDDSQLPKDRFSAERLKGVDSTLKIQPAELGDSAMYLCASSLGGGWDLGELFFGEGSRLTVL.